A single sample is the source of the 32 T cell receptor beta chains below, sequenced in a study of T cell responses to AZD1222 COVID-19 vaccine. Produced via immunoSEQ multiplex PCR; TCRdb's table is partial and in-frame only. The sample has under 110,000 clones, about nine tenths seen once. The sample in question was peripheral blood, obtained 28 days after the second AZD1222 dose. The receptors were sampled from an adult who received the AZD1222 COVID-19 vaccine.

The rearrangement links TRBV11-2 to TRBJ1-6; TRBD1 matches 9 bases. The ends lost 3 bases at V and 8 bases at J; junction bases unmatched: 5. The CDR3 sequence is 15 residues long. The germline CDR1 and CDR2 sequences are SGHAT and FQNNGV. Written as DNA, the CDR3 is TGTGCCAGCAGCTTCGTACGGGACAGGGATTCACCCCTCCACTTT. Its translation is CASSFVRDRDSPLHF.

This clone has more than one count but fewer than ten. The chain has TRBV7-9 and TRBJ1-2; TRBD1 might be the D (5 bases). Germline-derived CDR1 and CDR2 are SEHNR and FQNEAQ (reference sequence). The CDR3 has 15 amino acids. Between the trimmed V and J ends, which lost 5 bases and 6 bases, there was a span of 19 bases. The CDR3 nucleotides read TGTGCCAGCAGCCCGTGGTCAGGGCCTCGGAATGGCTACACCTTC. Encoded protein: CASSPWSGPRNGYTF. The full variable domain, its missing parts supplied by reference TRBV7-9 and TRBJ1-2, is DTGVSQNPRHKITKRGQNVTFRCDPISEHNRLYWYRQTLGQGPEFLTYFQNEAQLEKSRLLSDRFSAERPKGSFSTLEIQRTEQGDSAMYLCASSPWSGPRNGYTFGSGTRLTVV.

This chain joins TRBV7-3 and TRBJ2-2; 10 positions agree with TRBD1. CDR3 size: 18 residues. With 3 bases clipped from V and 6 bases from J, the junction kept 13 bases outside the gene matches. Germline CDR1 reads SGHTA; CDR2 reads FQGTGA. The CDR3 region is CASSLASPGQGIAGELFF. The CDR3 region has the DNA TGTGCCAGCAGCTTGGCCTCTCCGGGACAGGGGATCGCCGGGGAGCTGTTTTTT.

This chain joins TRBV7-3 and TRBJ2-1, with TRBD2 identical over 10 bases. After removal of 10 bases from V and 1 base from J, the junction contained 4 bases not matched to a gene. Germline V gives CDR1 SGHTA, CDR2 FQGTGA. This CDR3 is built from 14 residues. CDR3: CATATSGSYNEQFF. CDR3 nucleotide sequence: TGTGCCACCGCGACTAGCGGGTCCTACAATGAGCAGTTCTTC.

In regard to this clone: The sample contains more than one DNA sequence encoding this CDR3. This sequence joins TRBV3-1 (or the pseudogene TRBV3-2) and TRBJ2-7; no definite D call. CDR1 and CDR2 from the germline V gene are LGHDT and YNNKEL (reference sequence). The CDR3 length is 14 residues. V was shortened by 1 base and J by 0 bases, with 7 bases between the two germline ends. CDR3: CASSQGVSSYEQYF. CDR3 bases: TGTGCCAGCAGCCAAGGGGTTAGCTCCTACGAGCAGTACTTC.

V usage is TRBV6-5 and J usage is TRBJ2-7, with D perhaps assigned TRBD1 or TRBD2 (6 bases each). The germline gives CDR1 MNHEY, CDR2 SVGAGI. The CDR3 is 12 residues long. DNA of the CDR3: TGTGTCTCACGGGGGCCCACATACGAGCAGTACTTC. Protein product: CVSRGPTYEQYF.

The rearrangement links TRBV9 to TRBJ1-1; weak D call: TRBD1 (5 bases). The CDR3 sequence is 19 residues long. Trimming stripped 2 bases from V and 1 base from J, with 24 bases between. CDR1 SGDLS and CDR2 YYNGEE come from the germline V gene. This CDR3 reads CASSVGPNIQAYKNTEAFF. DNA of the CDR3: TGTGCCAGCAGCGTCGGACCCAATATACAGGCATACAAGAACACTGAAGCTTTCTTT.

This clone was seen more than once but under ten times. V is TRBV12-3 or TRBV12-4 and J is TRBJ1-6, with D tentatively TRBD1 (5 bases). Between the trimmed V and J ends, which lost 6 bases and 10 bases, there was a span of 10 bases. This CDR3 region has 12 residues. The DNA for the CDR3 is TGTGCCAGCAGCCATTGGGGGTCACCCCTCCACTTT. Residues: CASSHWGSPLHF.

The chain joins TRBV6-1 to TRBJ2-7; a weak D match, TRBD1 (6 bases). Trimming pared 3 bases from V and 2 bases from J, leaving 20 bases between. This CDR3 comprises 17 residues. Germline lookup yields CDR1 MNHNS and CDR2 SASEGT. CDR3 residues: CASSELTYRDITYEQYF. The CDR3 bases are TGTGCCAGCAGTGAGCTAACATACCGGGACATAACCTACGAGCAGTACTTC.

The CDR3 coding sequence is TGTGCCAGCAGCTTGGGGAGAGGGGGCGGCTCTGGCTACACCTTC. This gives the protein CASSLGRGGGSGYTF. The V call is TRBV7-8, the J call TRBJ1-2, with 7 bases lining up with TRBD1. This CDR3 spans 15 amino acids. V shed 3 bases and J 7 bases; nucleotides not matched to a gene: 11. Germline CDR1 is SGHVS and CDR2 is FQNEAQ. Based on the CDR3 plus reference TRBV7-8 and TRBJ1-2, the full variable domain is GAGVSQSPRYKVAKRGQDVALRCDPISGHVSLFWYQQALGQGPEFLTYFQNEAQLDKSGLPSDRFFAERPEGSVSTLKIQRTQQEDSAVYLCASSLGRGGGSGYTFGSGTRLTVV.

The chain's CDR3 is CASSLRDRQETQYF. The DNA for the CDR3 is TGTGCCAGCAGCCTTCGGGACAGACAAGAGACCCAGTACTTC. J is TRBJ2-5 and V is TRBV7-6; 7 positions match TRBD1. After removal of 5 bases from V and 2 bases from J, the junction contained 5 bases not matched to a gene. Per germline, CDR1 SGHVS and CDR2 FNYEAQ. The CDR3 loop spans 14 amino acids.

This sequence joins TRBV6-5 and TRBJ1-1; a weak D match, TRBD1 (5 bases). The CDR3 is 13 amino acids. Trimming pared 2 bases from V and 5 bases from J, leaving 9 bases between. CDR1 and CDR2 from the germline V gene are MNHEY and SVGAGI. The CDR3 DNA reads TGTGCCAGCAGTTACCGGGGCGGTACTGAAGCTTTCTTT. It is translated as CASSYRGGTEAFF.

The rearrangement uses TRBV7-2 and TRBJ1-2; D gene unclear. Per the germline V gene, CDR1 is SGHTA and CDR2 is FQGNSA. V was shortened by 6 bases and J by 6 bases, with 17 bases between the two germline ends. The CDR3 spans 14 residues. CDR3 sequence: CASSQGFGRDGYTF. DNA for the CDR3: TGTGCCAGCAGTCAAGGGTTCGGCAGAGATGGCTACACCTTC.

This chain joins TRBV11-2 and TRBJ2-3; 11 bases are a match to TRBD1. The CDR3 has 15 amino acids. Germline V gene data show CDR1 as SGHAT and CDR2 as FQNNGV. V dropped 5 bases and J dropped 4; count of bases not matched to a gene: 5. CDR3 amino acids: CASSPRTGGADTQYF. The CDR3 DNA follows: TGTGCCAGCAGCCCCAGGACAGGGGGCGCAGATACGCAGTATTTT. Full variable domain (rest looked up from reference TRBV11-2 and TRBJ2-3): EAGVAQSPRYKIIEKRQSVAFWCNPISGHATLYWYQQILGQGPKLLIQFQNNGVVDDSQLPKDRFSAERLKGVDSTLKIQPAKLEDSAVYLCASSPRTGGADTQYFGPGTRLTVL.

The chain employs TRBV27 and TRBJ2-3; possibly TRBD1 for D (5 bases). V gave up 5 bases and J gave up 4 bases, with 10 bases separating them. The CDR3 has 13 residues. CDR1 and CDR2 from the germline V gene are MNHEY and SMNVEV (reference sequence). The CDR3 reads CASSSQGADTQYF. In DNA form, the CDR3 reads TGTGCCAGCAGTAGCCAGGGTGCAGATACGCAGTATTTT.

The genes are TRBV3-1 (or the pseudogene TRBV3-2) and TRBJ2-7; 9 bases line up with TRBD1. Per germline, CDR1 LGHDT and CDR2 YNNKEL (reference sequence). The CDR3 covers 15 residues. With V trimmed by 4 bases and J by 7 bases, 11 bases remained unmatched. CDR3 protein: CASSLPSGTGKEQYF. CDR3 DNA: TGTGCCAGCAGCCTTCCGTCCGGGACAGGGAAGGAGCAGTACTTC.

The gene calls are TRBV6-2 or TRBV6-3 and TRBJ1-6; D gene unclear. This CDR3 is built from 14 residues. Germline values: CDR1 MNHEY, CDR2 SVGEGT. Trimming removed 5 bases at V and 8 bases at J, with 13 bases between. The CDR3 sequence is CASSDEPSHSPLHF. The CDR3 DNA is TGTGCCAGCAGTGACGAGCCGTCCCATTCACCCCTCCACTTT.

The CDR3 region has the DNA TGTGCCAGCTCACCATCCCAGGGGGCCAGGAGCTCCTACGAGCAGTACTTC. This encodes CASSPSQGARSSYEQYF. The rearrangement links TRBV18 to TRBJ2-7; TRBD1 aligns across 8 bases. Trimming removed 2 bases from V and 0 bases from J; junction bases left unmatched: 9. CDR1 is KGHSH and CDR2 is LQKENI in the germline V gene. The CDR3 has 17 residues.

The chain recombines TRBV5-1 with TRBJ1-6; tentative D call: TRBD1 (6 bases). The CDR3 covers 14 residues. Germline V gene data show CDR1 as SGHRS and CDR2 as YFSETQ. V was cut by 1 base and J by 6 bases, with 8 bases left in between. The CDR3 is CASSLTGPNSPLHF. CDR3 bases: TGCGCCAGCAGCTTGACAGGGCCTAATTCACCCCTCCACTTT. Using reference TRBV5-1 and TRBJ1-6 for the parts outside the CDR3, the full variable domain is KAGVTQTPRYLIKTRGQQVTLSCSPISGHRSVSWYQQTPGQGLQFLFEYFSETQRNKGNFPGRFSGRQFSNSRSEMNVSTLELGDSALYLCASSLTGPNSPLHFGNGTRLTVT.

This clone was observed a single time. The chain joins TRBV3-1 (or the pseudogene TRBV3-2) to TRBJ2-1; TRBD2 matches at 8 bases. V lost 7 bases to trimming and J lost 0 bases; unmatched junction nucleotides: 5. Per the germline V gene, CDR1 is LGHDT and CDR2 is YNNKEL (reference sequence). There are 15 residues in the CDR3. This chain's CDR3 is CASNHGGGSYNEQFF. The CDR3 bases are TGTGCCAGCAATCACGGGGGGGGCTCCTACAATGAGCAGTTCTTC.

CDR3 residues: CASSSLGTDNSPLHF. CDR3 nucleotide sequence: TGCGCCAGCAGCTCCCTGGGGACGGATAATTCACCCCTCCACTTT. The rearrangement uses TRBV5-1 and TRBJ1-6; tentatively, D is TRBD1 (5 bases). From germline, CDR1 is SGHRS and CDR2 YFSETQ. The CDR3 sequence is 15 residues long. V lost 3 bases, J lost 5 bases, and 12 bases lay in between.

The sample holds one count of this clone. In DNA form, the CDR3 reads TGCGCCAGCAGTTCCACACCGGGGGACCATGAGCAACTGTTTTTT. Residues: CASSSTPGDHEQLFF. The V call is TRBV5-1, the J call TRBJ1-4; possibly TRBD1 for D (5 bases). This CDR3 region has 15 residues. Germline V gives CDR1 SGHRS, CDR2 YFSETQ. V was clipped by 5 bases and J by 12 bases, with 23 bases between them. The full variable domain, rest sourced from reference TRBV5-1 and TRBJ1-4, is KAGVTQTPRYLIKTRGQQVTLSCSPISGHRSVSWYQQTPGQGLQFLFEYFSETQRNKGNFPGRFSGRQFSNSRSEMNVSTLELGDSALYLCASSSTPGDHEQLFFGSGTQLSVL.

The CDR3 DNA sequence: TGTGCCAGCAGCTTAGGGGTGGGAGAGGCCTATGGCTACACCTTC. Residues: CASSLGVGEAYGYTF. The chain recombines TRBV7-2 with TRBJ1-2; D uncertain. V lost 1 base and J 4 bases, leaving 13 bases between the germline ends. The germline V gene has CDR1 SGHTA and CDR2 FQGNSA. The CDR3 has 15 residues.

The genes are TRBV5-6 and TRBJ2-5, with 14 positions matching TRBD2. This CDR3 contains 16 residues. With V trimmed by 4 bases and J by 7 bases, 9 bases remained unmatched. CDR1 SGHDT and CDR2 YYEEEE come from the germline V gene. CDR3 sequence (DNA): TGTGCCAGCAGCATCCTGACTAGCGGGGGGGCGGGGACCCAGTACTTC. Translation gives CASSILTSGGAGTQYF.

CDR3 in amino acids: CASSMGQGGQPQHF. As DNA, the CDR3 is TGTGCCAGTAGTATGGGGCAGGGCGGACAGCCCCAGCATTTT. This sequence joins TRBV19 and TRBJ1-5; weak D call: TRBD1 (5 bases). V was shortened by 3 bases and J by 7 bases, with 13 bases between the two germline ends. The CDR3 runs to 14 residues. Germline assignment: CDR1 LNHDA and CDR2 SQIVND (reference sequence).

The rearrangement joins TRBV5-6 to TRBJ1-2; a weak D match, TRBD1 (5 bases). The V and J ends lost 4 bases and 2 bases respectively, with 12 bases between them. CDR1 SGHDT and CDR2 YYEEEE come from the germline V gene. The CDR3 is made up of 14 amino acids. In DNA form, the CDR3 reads TGTGCCAGCAGCCCCGGGACCGAGAACTATGGCTACACCTTC. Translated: CASSPGTENYGYTF.

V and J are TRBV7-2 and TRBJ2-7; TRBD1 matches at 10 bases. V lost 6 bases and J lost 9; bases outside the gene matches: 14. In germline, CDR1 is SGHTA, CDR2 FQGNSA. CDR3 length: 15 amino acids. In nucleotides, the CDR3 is TGTGCCAGCAGTTTGACAGGGGGCTCGCCCGTCGGGCAGTACTTC. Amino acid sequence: CASSLTGGSPVGQYF. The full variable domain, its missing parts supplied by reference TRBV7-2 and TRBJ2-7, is GAGVSQSPSNKVTEKGKDVELRCDPISGHTALYWYRQSLGQGLEFLIYFQGNSAPDKSGLPSDRFSAERTGGSVSTLTIQRTQQEDSAVYLCASSLTGGSPVGQYFGPGTRLTVT.

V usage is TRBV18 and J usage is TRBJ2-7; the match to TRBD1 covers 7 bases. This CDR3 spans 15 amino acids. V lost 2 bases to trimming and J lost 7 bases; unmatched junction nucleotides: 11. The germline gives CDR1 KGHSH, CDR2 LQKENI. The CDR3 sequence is CASSPMDRKIGEQYF. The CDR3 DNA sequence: TGTGCCAGCTCACCAATGGACAGGAAAATTGGGGAGCAGTACTTC.

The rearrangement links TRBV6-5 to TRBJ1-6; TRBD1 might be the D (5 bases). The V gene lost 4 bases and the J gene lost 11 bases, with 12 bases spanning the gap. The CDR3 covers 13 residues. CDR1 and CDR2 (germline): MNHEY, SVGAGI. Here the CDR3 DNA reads TGTGCCAGCAGTTCTCCAGGGATTACACCCCTCCACTTT. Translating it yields CASSSPGITPLHF.

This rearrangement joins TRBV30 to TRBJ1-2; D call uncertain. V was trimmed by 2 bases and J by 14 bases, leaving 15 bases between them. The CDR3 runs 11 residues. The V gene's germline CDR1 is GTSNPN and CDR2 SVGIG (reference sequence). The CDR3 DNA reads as TGTGCCTGGAGTCCAGACACCGCTCGGACCTTC. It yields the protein CAWSPDTARTF.

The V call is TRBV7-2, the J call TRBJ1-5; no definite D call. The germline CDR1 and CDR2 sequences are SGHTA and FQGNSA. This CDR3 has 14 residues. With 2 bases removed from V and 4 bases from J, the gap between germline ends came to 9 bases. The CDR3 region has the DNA TGTGCCAGCAGCTTATGGGCAAGGAATCAGCCCCAGCATTTT. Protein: CASSLWARNQPQHF.

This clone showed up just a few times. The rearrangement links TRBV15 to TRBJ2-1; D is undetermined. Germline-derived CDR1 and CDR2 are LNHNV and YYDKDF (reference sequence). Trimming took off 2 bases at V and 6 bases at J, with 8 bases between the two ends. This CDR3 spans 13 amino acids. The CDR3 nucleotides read TGTGCCACCAGCAGAATCCTCGGCAATGAGCAGTTCTTC. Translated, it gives CATSRILGNEQFF.